Reported below is one TCR beta chain. Its antigen is not known. The germline V gene encodes CDR1 SGHRS and CDR2 YFSETQ. V trimming: 3 bases; J trimming: 4 bases; junction bases outside the gene matches: 8. This CDR3 is built from 15 residues. Primers for the PCR totalled 60 Vbeta and 13 Jbeta. The table came from immunoSEQ multiplex PCR; TCRdb's copy has only in-frame clones and leaves some out. The data show about 120,000 clones, under 90% seen once. This sample is part of a study of cytomegalovirus exposure and HLA in healthy donors. General observations from the study: For most TCR sequences rarity was the rule, although some public TCRs occurred in many donors.

The sequenced sample was PBMCs. This TCR was recovered from a woman between 40 and 55 years old in good health and CMV-seronegative. The rearrangement uses TRBV5-1 and TRBJ2-3, with 7 bases fitting TRBD1. CDR3 sequence: CASSYTGDVADTQYF. The CDR3 coding sequence is TGCGCCAGCAGCTACACAGGGGATGTAGCAGATACGCAGTATTTT.